This T cell receptor (beta chain) was recorded in a study of T cells in localized non-small cell lung cancer. This clone occurred a few times. Profiling relied on immunoSEQ multiplex PCR, and the TCRdb table lists in-frame clones only, not all of them. The data hold 2,000 to 3,000 clones, with 20% to 25% observed a single time. The CDR3 is 17 residues long. The germline V gene has CDR1 SGHDN and CDR2 FVKESK. Trimming stripped 4 bases from V and 1 base from J, with 19 bases between. This TCR was recovered from a man aged 40 to 70 with stage II lung adenocarcinoma. Material: lung tumor tissue, obtained before any cancer treatment. This chain joins TRBV14 and TRBJ1-1; the D gene is possibly TRBD1 (5 bases). The CDR3 DNA sequence: TGTGCCAGCAGCCTACTCCGGGACTCGAGAGGGAACACTGAAGCTTTCTTT. Its protein product is CASSLLRDSRGNTEAFF.